The text below deals with one T cell receptor beta chain. The target antigen is unknown. This sample was included in a study of shared clonotypes between healthy human individuals. Study-level background: Sampling drew on donors who were a couple of women and a few men aged 18 to 49. The study's findings and limits: What rarefaction showed was incomplete sorted-subset sequencing despite large depth. Larger estimated richness was generally recorded for naive subsets relative to memory subsets.

CD45RO-negative, CCR7-positively selected cells formed the naive CD8 fraction, excluding terminally differentiated effector memory CD45RA+ cells. Donors comprised only Caucasian adults living in Nashville, Tennessee. The method was immunoSEQ multiplex PCR; TCRdb's version includes in-frame clones alone and lacks a portion of them. Of hundreds of thousands of clones in the sample, more than 85% were seen once. The sequence was obtained from a man aged 25-45 years in good health. Material: naive CD8+ T cells sorted from blood.

As DNA, the CDR3 is TGCGCCACAGGGAGTTCCCCCTTCGATGAGCAGTTCTTC. It codes for CATGSSPFDEQFF. The chain is built from TRBV5-1 and TRBJ2-1; tentatively, D is TRBD1 or TRBD2 (5 bases each). In germline, CDR1 is SGHRS, CDR2 YFSETQ. CDR3 length equals 13 residues. V lost 9 bases to trimming and J lost 8 bases, with 18 bases between them.